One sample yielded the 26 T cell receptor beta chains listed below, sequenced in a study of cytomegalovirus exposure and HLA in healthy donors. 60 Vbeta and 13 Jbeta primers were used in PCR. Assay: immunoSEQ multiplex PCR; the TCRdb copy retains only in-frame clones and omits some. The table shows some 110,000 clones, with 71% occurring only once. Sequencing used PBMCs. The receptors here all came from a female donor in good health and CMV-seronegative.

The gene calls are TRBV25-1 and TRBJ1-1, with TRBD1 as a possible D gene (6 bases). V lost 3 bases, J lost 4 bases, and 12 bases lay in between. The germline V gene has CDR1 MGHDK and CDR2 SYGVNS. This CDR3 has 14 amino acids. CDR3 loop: CASSEVDRPTEAFF. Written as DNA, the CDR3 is TGTGCCAGCAGTGAGGTCGACAGGCCCACTGAAGCTTTCTTT. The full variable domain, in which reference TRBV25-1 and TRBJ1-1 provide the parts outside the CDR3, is EADIYQTPRYLVIGTGKKITLECSQTMGHDKMYWYQQDPGMELHLIHYSYGVNSTEKGDLSSESTVSRIRTEHFPLTLESARPSHTSQYLCASSEVDRPTEAFFGQGTRLTVV.

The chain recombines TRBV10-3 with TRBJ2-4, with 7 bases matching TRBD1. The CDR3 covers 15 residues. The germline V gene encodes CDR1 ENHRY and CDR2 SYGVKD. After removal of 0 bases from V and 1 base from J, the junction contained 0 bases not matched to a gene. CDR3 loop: CAISESGGAKNIQYF. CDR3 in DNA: TGTGCCATCAGTGAGTCAGGGGGCGCCAAAAACATTCAGTACTTC.

The CDR3 spells CASSLEQTDQETQYF. DNA of the CDR3: TGCGCCAGCAGCTTGGAACAGACCGACCAAGAGACCCAGTACTTC. The rearrangement uses TRBV5-1 and TRBJ2-5; D gene uncertain. V lost 0 bases, J lost 0 bases, and 9 bases lay in between. CDR3 length equals 15 residues. In germline, CDR1 is SGHRS, CDR2 YFSETQ.

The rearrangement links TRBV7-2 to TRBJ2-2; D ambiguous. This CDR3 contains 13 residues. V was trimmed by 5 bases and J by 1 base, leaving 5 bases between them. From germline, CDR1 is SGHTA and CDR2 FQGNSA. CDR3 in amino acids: CASSQMNTGELFF. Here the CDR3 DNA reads TGTGCCAGCAGCCAGATGAACACCGGGGAGCTGTTTTTT.

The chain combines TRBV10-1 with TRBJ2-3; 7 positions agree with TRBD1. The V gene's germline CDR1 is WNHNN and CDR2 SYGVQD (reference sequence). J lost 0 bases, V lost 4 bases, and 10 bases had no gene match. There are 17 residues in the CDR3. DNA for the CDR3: TGCGCCAGCAGTGGGGATCAACAGGGGACCAGCACAGATACGCAGTATTTT. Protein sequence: CASSGDQQGTSTDTQYF.

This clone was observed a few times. CDR3 sequence reads: CASSPGPSDRQFF. In DNA form, the CDR3 reads TGTGCCAGCAGCCCTGGGCCTTCGGATAGGCAGTTCTTC. The rearrangement joins TRBV5-4 to TRBJ2-1; no firm D call. CDR1 and CDR2 from the germline V gene are SGHNT and YYREEE (reference sequence). This CDR3 contains 13 residues. Between the trimmed V and J ends, which lost 4 bases and 12 bases, there was a span of 17 bases.

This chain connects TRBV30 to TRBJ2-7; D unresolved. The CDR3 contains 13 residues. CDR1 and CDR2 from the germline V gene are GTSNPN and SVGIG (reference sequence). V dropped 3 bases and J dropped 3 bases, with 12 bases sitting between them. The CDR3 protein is CAWRPTPGYEQYF. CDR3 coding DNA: TGTGCCTGGAGACCCACCCCCGGCTACGAGCAGTACTTC.

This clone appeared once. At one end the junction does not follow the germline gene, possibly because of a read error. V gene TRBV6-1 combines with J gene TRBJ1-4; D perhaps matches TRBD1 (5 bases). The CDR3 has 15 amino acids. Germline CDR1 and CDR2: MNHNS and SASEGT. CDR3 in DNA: TGTGCCAGCAATGAACCGGGGGGGGCTAATGAAAAACTGTTTTTT. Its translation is CASNEPGGANEKLFF.

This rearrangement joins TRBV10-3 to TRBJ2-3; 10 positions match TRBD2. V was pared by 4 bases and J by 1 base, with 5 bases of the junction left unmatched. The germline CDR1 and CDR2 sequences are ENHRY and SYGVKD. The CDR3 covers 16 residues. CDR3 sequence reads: CAISGRLAGRTDTQYF. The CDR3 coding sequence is TGTGCCATCAGTGGGAGACTAGCGGGTCGCACAGATACGCAGTATTTT.

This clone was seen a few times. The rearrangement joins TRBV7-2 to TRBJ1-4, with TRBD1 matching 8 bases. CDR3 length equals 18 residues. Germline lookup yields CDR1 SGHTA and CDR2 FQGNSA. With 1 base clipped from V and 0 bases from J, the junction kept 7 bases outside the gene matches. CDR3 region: CASSLVRTGRSTNEKLFF. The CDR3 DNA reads TGTGCCAGCAGCTTAGTTCGGACAGGGAGGTCAACTAATGAAAAACTGTTTTTT.

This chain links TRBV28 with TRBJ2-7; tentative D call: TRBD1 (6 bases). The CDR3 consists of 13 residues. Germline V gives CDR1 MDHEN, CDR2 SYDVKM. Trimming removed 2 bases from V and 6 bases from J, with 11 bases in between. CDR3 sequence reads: CASSLEGVSEQYF. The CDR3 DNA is TGTGCCAGCAGTTTAGAGGGGGTAAGCGAGCAGTACTTC. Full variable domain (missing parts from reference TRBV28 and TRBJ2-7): DVKVTQSSRYLVKRTGEKVFLECVQDMDHENMFWYRQDPGLGLRLIYFSYDVKMKEKGDIPEGYSVSREKKERFSLILESASTNQTSMYLCASSLEGVSEQYFGPGTRLTVT.

The CDR3 nucleotides read TGTGCCAGCAGCCCTGGACTAGCGGGATACAATGAGCAGTTCTTC. Translation: CASSPGLAGYNEQFF. The rearrangement uses TRBV7-2 and TRBJ2-1; TRBD2 matches at 12 bases. V shed 5 bases, J shed 4 bases, and the junction held 3 bases outside the gene matches. Germline values: CDR1 SGHTA, CDR2 FQGNSA. The CDR3 runs to 15 residues.

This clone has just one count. CDR3 sequence: CASSSPKGPYEQYF. The CDR3 region has the DNA TGTGCCAGCAGTTCCCCTAAGGGGCCCTACGAGCAGTACTTC. V gene TRBV6-5 combines with J gene TRBJ2-7; possibly TRBD1 for D (5 bases). With 4 bases removed from V and 2 bases from J, the gap between germline ends came to 12 bases. Germline CDR1 is MNHEY and CDR2 is SVGAGI. The CDR3 length is 14 residues.

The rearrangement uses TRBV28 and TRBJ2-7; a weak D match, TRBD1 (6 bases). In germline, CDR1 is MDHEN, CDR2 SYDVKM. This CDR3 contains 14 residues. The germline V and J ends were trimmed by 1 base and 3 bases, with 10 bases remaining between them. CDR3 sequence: CASSLFGRGYEQYF. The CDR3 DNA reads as TGTGCCAGCAGTTTATTCGGCAGGGGCTACGAGCAGTACTTC.

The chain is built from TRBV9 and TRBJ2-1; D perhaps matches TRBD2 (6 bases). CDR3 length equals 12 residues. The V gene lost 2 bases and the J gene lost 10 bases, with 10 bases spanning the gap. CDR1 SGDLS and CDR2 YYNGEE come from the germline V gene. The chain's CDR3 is CASSVGGPEQFF. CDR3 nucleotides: TGTGCCAGCAGCGTGGGGGGTCCGGAGCAGTTCTTC. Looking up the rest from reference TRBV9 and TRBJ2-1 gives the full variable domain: DSGVTQTPKHLITATGQRVTLRCSPRSGDLSVYWYQQSLDQGLQFLIQYYNGEERAKGNILERFSAQQFPDLHSELNLSSLELGDSALYFCASSVGGPEQFFGPGTRLTVL.

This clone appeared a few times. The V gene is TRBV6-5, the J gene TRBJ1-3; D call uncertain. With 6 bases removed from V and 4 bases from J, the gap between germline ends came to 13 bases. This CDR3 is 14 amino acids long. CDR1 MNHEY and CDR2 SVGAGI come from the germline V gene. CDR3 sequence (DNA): TGTGCCAGCAGAGGAGCGAGCTGGGGAAACACCATATATTTT. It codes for CASRGASWGNTIYF.

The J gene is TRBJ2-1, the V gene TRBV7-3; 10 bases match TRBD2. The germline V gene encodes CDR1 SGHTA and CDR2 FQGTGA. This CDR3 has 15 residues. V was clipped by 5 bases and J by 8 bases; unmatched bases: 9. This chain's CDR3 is CASSPRTSGEYEQFF. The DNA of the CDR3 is TGTGCCAGCAGCCCTCGGACTAGCGGCGAATATGAGCAGTTCTTC.

The CDR3 is CASSLQGGFEQYF. CDR3 DNA sequence: TGTGCCAGCAGCTTACAGGGAGGCTTCGAGCAGTACTTC. The genes are TRBV11-3 and TRBJ2-7; TRBD2 might be the D (6 bases). CDR1 SGHNT and CDR2 YENEEA come from the germline V gene. This CDR3 is 13 amino acids long. V lost 2 bases to trimming and J lost 6 bases, with 11 bases between them. Filled out from reference TRBV11-3 and TRBJ2-7, the complete variable domain reads EAGVVQSPRYKIIEKKQPVAFWCNPISGHNTLYWYLQNLGQGPELLIRYENEEAVDDSQLPKDRFSAERLKGVDSTLKIQPAELGDSAVYLCASSLQGGFEQYFGPGTRLTVT.

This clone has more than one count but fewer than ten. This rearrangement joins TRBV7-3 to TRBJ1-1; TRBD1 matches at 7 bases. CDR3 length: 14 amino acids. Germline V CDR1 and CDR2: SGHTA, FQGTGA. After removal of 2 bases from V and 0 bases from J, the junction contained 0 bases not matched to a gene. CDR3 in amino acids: CASSLDRVNTEAFF. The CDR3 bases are TGTGCCAGCAGCTTAGACAGGGTGAACACTGAAGCTTTCTTT.

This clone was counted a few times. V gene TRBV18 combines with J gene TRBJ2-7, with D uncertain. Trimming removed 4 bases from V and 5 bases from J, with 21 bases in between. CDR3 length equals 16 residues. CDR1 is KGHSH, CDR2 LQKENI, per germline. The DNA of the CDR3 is TGTGCCAGCTCACTATACACAGAGACGTCCCGGAACGAGCAGTACTTC. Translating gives CASSLYTETSRNEQYF.

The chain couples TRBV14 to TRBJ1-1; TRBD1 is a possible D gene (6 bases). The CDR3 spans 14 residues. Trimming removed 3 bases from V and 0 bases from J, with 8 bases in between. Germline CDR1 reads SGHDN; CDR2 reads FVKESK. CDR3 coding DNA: TGTGCCAGCAGCCACAGGGGTCTGAACACTGAAGCTTTCTTT. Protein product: CASSHRGLNTEAFF. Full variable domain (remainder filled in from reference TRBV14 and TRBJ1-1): EAGVTQFPSHSVIEKGQTVTLRCDPISGHDNLYWYRRVMGKEIKFLLHFVKESKQDESGMPNNRFLAERTGGTYSTLKVQPAELEDSGVYFCASSHRGLNTEAFFGQGTRLTVV.

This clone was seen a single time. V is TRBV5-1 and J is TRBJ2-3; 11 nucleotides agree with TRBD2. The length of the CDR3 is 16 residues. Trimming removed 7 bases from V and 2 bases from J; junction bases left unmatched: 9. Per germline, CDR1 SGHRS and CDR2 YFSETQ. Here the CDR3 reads CASSARLAGYTDTQYF. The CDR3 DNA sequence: TGCGCCAGCTCCGCCCGACTAGCGGGGTACACAGATACGCAGTATTTT.

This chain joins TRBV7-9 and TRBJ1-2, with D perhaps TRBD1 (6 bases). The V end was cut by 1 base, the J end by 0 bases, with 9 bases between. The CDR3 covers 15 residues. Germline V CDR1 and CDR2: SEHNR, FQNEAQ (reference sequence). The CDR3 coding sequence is TGTGCCAGCAGCTTAGTAGGGGGAGCTAACTATGGCTACACCTTC. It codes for CASSLVGGANYGYTF.

This CDR3 reads CASSPAERDLFF. The CDR3 DNA reads as TGTGCCAGCTCACCAGCCGAAAGGGACTTGTTCTTC. The V call is TRBV18, the J call TRBJ2-1; the D gene is possibly TRBD2 (6 bases). V shed 2 bases and J shed 15 bases, with 14 bases lying between them. This CDR3 is built from 12 residues. Germline loops: CDR1 KGHSH, CDR2 LQKENI.

The CDR3 region is CASKGVLEAFF. For the CDR3, the DNA is TGTGCCAGCAAAGGGGTCCTAGAAGCTTTCTTT. V gene TRBV2 combines with J gene TRBJ1-1; D possibly corresponds to TRBD1 (5 bases). The length of the CDR3 is 11 residues. The V end was cut by 7 bases, the J end by 8 bases, with 11 bases between. Germline V gene sequence: CDR1 SNHLY, CDR2 FYNNEI.

The CDR3 protein is CASSGSGNSYNEQFF. CDR3 nucleotide sequence: TGTGCCAGCAGTGGAAGCGGTAACTCCTACAATGAGCAGTTCTTC. V usage is TRBV9 and J usage is TRBJ2-1; the D gene is possibly TRBD2 (5 bases). Deletions cut 5 bases from V and 0 bases from J, with 12 bases between. The CDR3 loop spans 15 amino acids. CDR1 is SGDLS, CDR2 YYNGEE, per germline.